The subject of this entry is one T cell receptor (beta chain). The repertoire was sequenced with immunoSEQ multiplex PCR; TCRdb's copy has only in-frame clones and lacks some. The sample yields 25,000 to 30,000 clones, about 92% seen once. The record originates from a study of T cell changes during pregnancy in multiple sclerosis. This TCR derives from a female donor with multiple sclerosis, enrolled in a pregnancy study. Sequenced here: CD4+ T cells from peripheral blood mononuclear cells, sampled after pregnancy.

The CDR3 loop reads CASSLAGGMNTEAFF. The DNA for the CDR3 is TGTGCCAGCAGCTTGGCGGGGGGAATGAACACTGAAGCTTTCTTT. This rearrangement joins TRBV5-6 to TRBJ1-1, with a possible D match to TRBD1 (5 bases). The CDR3 spans 15 residues. Germline V gives CDR1 SGHDT, CDR2 YYEEEE. Trimming removed 0 bases from V and 0 bases from J, with 9 bases in between.